Presented here are 7 T cell receptor beta chains from one specimen sequenced in a study of blood T cells in healthy people across ages. With a J-beta primer mix and a sample-barcoded 5' primer, a second PCR ran about 7 to 12 cycles. TCRdb reanalysed the 5' RACE reads using MiXCR and keeps one entry per CDR3 protein. Here the sample spans roughly 930,000 distinct CDR3 sequences, roughly 43% being singletons. Sequenced: blood. These receptors were obtained from a man aged 30 to 45 in good health.

Note on this clonotype: A much bigger clone sits one base away, suggesting this may be a read error. The rearrangement joins TRBV7-6 to TRBJ2-7, with a tentative D call TRBD1 (5 bases). Germline V gives CDR1 SGHVS, CDR2 FNYEAQ. V was pared by 5 bases and J by 5 bases, with 13 bases between. The CDR3 length is 13 residues. The CDR3 sequence: CASSVVGVDEQYF. CDR3 DNA sequence: TGTGCCAGCAGCGTAGTAGGGGTAGACGAGCAGTACTTC.

This clonotype was observed a few times. This could be a read error, since a much larger clone is one nucleotide away. The J gene is TRBJ1-1, the V gene TRBV6-5, with D uncertain. V was pared by 0 bases and J by 1 base, with 6 bases between. The length of the CDR3 is 14 residues. Looked up from germline, CDR1 is MNHEY and CDR2 is SVGAGI. DNA of the CDR3: TGTGCCAGCAGTTACTCGATGGGGAACACTGAAGCTTTCTTT. Translation gives CASSYSMGNTEAFF.

This sequence joins TRBV6-5 and TRBJ2-1; 11 bases map to TRBD2. V shed 5 bases, J shed 8 bases, and the junction held 8 bases outside the gene matches. Germline assignment: CDR1 MNHEY and CDR2 SVGAGI. CDR3 length equals 15 residues. The DNA of the CDR3 is TGTGCCAGCAGTACCCTAGCGGGGGGATTCGATGAGCAGTTCTTC. It encodes CASSTLAGGFDEQFF.

This clonotype was found a few times. The rearrangement links TRBV2 to TRBJ2-7; 9 nucleotides align to TRBD1. The V and J ends lost 4 bases and 5 bases, in that order; junction bases with no gene match: 3. The germline gives CDR1 SNHLY, CDR2 FYNNEI. This CDR3 has 13 residues. The DNA of the CDR3 is TGTGCCAGCAGTGGACAGGGGGGGCACGAGCAGTACTTC. It specifies CASSGQGGHEQYF.

This clonotype was detected a few times. The J gene is TRBJ2-7, the V gene TRBV7-6; D might be TRBD1 or TRBD2, each matching 6 bases. The germline V and J ends were trimmed by 1 base and 4 bases, with 14 bases remaining between them. From germline, CDR1 is SGHVS and CDR2 FNYEAQ. This CDR3 has 15 residues. CDR3 coding DNA: TGTGCCAGCAGCTTAGAGGGGGACTCTCAGTACGAGCAGTACTTC. This gives the protein CASSLEGDSQYEQYF. The full variable domain, completed using reference TRBV7-6 and TRBJ2-7, is GAGVSQSPRYKVTKRGQDVALRCDPISGHVSLYWYRQALGQGPEFLTYFNYEAQQDKSGLPNDRFSAERPEGSISTLTIQRTEQRDSAMYRCASSLEGDSQYEQYFGPGTRLTVT.

This clonotype was picked up many times. The chain employs TRBV7-2 and TRBJ2-3; D remains ambiguous. Germline V lookup: CDR1 SGHTA, CDR2 FQGNSA. The CDR3 contains 12 residues. V was clipped by 0 bases and J by 6 bases, with 4 bases between them. CDR3 in amino acids: CASSLADDTQYF. The CDR3 DNA reads as TGTGCCAGCAGCTTAGCGGATGATACGCAGTATTTT.

This clonotype was seen more than once but under ten times. The rearrangement uses TRBV28 and TRBJ2-5; the match to TRBD1 covers 7 bases. The germline V gene encodes CDR1 MDHEN and CDR2 SYDVKM. V dropped 2 bases and J dropped 3; count of bases not matched to a gene: 6. The CDR3 has 15 amino acids. The CDR3 sequence is CASSLPATGKETQYF. The CDR3, as DNA: TGTGCCAGCAGTTTACCCGCGACAGGGAAAGAGACCCAGTACTTC.